This T cell receptor beta chain was sequenced during a study of CD4 T cells in relation to SARS-CoV-2 and coronaviruses. For the study at large: PBMCs were cultured with antigen for over nine days before TCR beta sequencing. No peptide or an HIV-1 Nef peptide pool served as negative control.

A word on this clone: No antigen is known for it.

TCRdb's table, derived via immunoSEQ multiplex PCR, lists solely in-frame clones and lacks some. This sample has 15,000 to 18,000 clones, with roughly 72% found just once. CD4+ T cells from unexposed donors were obtained before the COVID-19 pandemic (2011-2018). After approximately ten days of culture, CD4+ T cells were isolated. Cells permitting, SARS-CoV-2 S/N and four cold-coronavirus spikes were tested on unexposed-donor CD4+ T cells. Cultures held roughly 2 million PBMCs per well with 9 to 10 IU/ml IL-2. This sequence originates from a human donor in good health. Sequenced input: CD4+ T cells from PBMCs, cultured in vitro.

The CDR3 spells CASSPIPGQGAKEQYF. The CDR3 DNA is TGCGCCAGCAGCCCAATACCGGGACAGGGGGCGAAGGAGCAGTACTTC. The J gene is TRBJ2-7, the V gene TRBV4-1; 12 bases are shared with TRBD1. CDR1 is MGHRA, CDR2 YSYEKL, per germline. CDR3 length equals 16 residues. The J segment lost 7 bases and the V segment lost 4 bases, leaving 11 bases of the junction unmatched.